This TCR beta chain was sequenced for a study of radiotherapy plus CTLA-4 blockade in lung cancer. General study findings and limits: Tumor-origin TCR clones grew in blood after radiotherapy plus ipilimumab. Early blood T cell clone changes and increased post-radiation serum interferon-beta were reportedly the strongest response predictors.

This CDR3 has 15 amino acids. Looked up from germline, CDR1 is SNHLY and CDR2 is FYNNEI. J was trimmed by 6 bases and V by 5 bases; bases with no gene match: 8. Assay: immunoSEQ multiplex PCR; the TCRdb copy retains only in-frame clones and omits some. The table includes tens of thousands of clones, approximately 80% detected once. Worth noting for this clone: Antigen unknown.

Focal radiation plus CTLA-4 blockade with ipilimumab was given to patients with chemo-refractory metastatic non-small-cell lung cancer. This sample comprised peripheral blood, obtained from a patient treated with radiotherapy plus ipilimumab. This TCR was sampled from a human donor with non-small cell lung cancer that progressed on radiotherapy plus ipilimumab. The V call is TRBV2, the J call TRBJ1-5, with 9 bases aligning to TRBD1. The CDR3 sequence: CASSRAGQGGQPQHF. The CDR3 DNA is TGTGCCAGCAGTAGAGCGGGACAGGGCGGTCAGCCCCAGCATTTT.